Presented here are 9 T cell receptor beta chains from one specimen sequenced in a study of T cell responses to AZD1222 COVID-19 vaccine. The data were produced by immunoSEQ multiplex PCR, yet TCRdb's version contains in-frame clones alone and is incomplete. The sample includes 150,000 to 200,000 clones, over 80% of them seen just once. Sample: peripheral blood, taken on day 0 of AZD1222 vaccination. The receptors derive from an adult in good health.

The CDR3 loop reads CASSYSRAGDTQYF. The CDR3 DNA reads TGTGCCAGCAGTTACTCGCGGGCGGGAGATACGCAGTATTTT. The V call is TRBV6-5, the J call TRBJ2-3; TRBD2 might be the D (5 bases). This CDR3 region has 14 residues. V lost 0 bases, J lost 5 bases, and 9 bases lay in between. Germline V gives CDR1 MNHEY, CDR2 SVGAGI.

The chain uses TRBV7-9 and TRBJ2-2, with TRBD2 matching over 10 bases. The CDR3 consists of 15 residues. Germline V gives CDR1 SEHNR, CDR2 FQNEAQ (reference sequence). V was pared by 8 bases and J by 6 bases, with 9 bases of the junction left unmatched. Here the CDR3 DNA reads TGTGCCAGCCGGAATCAGCGGGAGGGCCCCGGGGAGCTGTTTTTT. This sequence encodes CASRNQREGPGELFF.

The rearrangement uses TRBV12-5 and TRBJ1-1, with D perhaps TRBD1 (5 bases). V was trimmed by 2 bases and J by 5 bases, leaving 6 bases between them. Looked up from germline, CDR1 is LGHNT and CDR2 is FRNRAP. The CDR3 sequence is 12 residues long. The CDR3 DNA is TGTGCTAGTGGTTTGCGGGGGACTGAAGCTTTCTTT. The encoded protein is CASGLRGTEAFF. The complete variable domain, with remaining parts taken from reference TRBV12-5 and TRBJ1-1, reads DARVTQTPRHKVTEMGQEVTMRCQPILGHNTVFWYRQTMMQGLELLAYFRNRAPLDDSGMPKDRFSAEMPDATLATLKIQPSEPRDSAVYFCASGLRGTEAFFGQGTRLTVV.

The chain links TRBV6-1 to TRBJ2-1; maybe TRBD2 (5 bases). V lost 2 bases, J lost 0 bases, and 14 bases lay in between. The length of the CDR3 is 17 residues. Per germline, CDR1 MNHNS and CDR2 SASEGT. DNA of the CDR3: TGTGCCAGCAGTGAATCGAGGGATCCAAGCTCCTACAATGAGCAGTTCTTC. Translation: CASSESRDPSSYNEQFF.

The rearrangement uses TRBV6-2 or TRBV6-3 and TRBJ2-4; D possibly uses TRBD1 or TRBD2 (5 bases each). Trimming pared 2 bases from V and 5 bases from J, leaving 10 bases between. There are 14 residues in the CDR3. Germline V gene lookup returns CDR1 MNHEY and CDR2 SVGEGT. The CDR3 loop is CASSYGGLENIQYF. Written as DNA, the CDR3 is TGTGCCAGCAGTTACGGGGGATTAGAAAACATTCAGTACTTC.

This chain uses TRBV5-1 with TRBJ1-2; D might be TRBD1 (5 bases). The V end was cut by 0 bases, the J end by 4 bases, with 10 bases between. This CDR3 has 14 residues. Germline CDR1 SGHRS, CDR2 YFSETQ. The CDR3 sequence: CASSLDGAPYGYTF. The CDR3 DNA sequence: TGCGCCAGCAGCTTGGATGGGGCCCCCTATGGCTACACCTTC.

The chain combines TRBV6-5 with TRBJ2-4; D remains ambiguous. Germline loops: CDR1 MNHEY, CDR2 SVGAGI. The length of the CDR3 is 13 residues. V lost 4 bases and J 5 bases, leaving 9 bases between the germline ends. CDR3 nucleotides: TGTGCCAGCAGTTTCGCCCAGGAAAACATTCAGTACTTC. Its translation is CASSFAQENIQYF.

This chain links TRBV6-6 with TRBJ2-1; the D gene is possibly TRBD1 (5 bases). V dropped 0 bases and J dropped 7 bases, with 10 bases sitting between them. The CDR3 is 14 amino acids. Germline CDR1 is MNHNY and CDR2 is SVGAGI (reference sequence). CDR3 amino acids: CASSYSTASNEQFF. DNA of the CDR3: TGTGCCAGCAGTTACTCGACAGCTAGTAATGAGCAGTTCTTC.

V usage is TRBV30 and J usage is TRBJ1-4; D possibly corresponds to TRBD1 (5 bases). CDR1 is GTSNPN and CDR2 is SVGIG in the germline V gene (reference sequence). The ends were cut back, 5 bases at V and 0 bases at J, with 19 bases in the middle. This CDR3 is built from 17 residues. CDR3 loop: CAWRYRTALATNEKLFF. The CDR3 nucleotides are TGTGCCTGGCGGTACAGGACCGCCCTAGCAACTAATGAAAAACTGTTTTTT.